These 7 T cell receptor beta chains share one sample of origin, sequenced in a study of T cell repertoires in cytomegalovirus infection. The antigens of these receptors remain unknown. TCRdb used MiXCR to reprocess the reads, holding one entry per CDR3 protein. The sample yields hundreds of thousands of distinct CDR3 sequences, approximately 30% seen once. Here the sequenced sample was cultured CD8+ T cells from PBMCs, taken from culture after CMV antigen stimulation. These receptors came from a human donor in good health (CMV status not recorded). Some clones in this sample may be carry-over from other donors' samples.

This clonotype showed up just a few times. The chain is built from TRBV6-2 or TRBV6-3 and TRBJ2-7, with a weak D call TRBD2 (6 bases). The CDR3 has 15 residues. Germline CDR1 and CDR2: MNHEY and SVGEGT. V dropped 2 bases and J dropped 4 bases, with 15 bases sitting between them. This CDR3 reads CASSYDPGVGYEQYV. The CDR3 DNA reads as TGTGCCAGCAGTTACGATCCGGGGGTGGGGTACGAGCAGTACGTC.

This clonotype showed up just once. A junction end diverges from the germline sequence, so it may reflect a read error. This sequence joins TRBV7-3 and TRBJ2-1, with TRBD2 matching over 11 bases. Germline V CDR1 and CDR2: SGHTA, FQGTGA. CDR3 length equals 18 residues. This CDR3 is CVSSLYSGGARSYNEQFF. In nucleotides, the CDR3 is TGTGTCAGCAGCTTGTATAGCGGGGGGGCCCGTTCCTACAATGAGCAGTTCTTC.

In regard to this clonotype: A junction end diverges from the germline sequence, so it may reflect a read error. The V and J genes are TRBV7-8 and TRBJ2-1; maybe TRBD2 (6 bases). Germline V gene lookup returns CDR1 SGHVS and CDR2 FQNEAQ. The CDR3 runs to 18 residues. This CDR3 reads CACSFYQRRGGAYNEQFF. CDR3 nucleotide sequence: TGTGCCTGCAGCTTTTACCAGCGGCGGGGAGGCGCCTACAATGAGCAGTTCTTC.

For this clonotype: Since no conserved phenylalanine or tryptophan closes the CDR3, a read error is the likely cause. The chain links TRBV13 to TRBJ2-1; 8 bases match TRBD2. The CDR3 runs 14 residues. After removal of 1 base from V and 9 bases from J, the junction contained 5 bases not matched to a gene. Germline V lookup: CDR1 PRHDT, CDR2 FYEKMQ (reference sequence). CDR3: CASSLDRGGLEQFC. DNA of the CDR3: TGTGCCAGCAGCTTAGACCGGGGGGGCCTTGAGCAGTTCTGC.

V gene TRBV7-3 combines with J gene TRBJ2-2; D possibly corresponds to TRBD1 (5 bases). The CDR3 length is 16 residues. Germline CDR1 is SGHTA and CDR2 is FQGTGA. Trimming stripped 5 bases from V and 0 bases from J, with 13 bases between. Here the CDR3 reads CASSGRFRANTGELFF. The CDR3, as DNA: TGTGCCAGCAGCGGGCGTTTCAGGGCGAACACCGGGGAGCTGTTTTTT.

This clonotype came up a few times. The CDR3 reads CASSLYSNEKLFF. CDR3 bases: TGTGCCAGCAGTTTGTACAGTAATGAAAAACTGTTTTTT. V gene TRBV27 combines with J gene TRBJ1-4, with D unresolved. Trimming shortened V by 3 bases and J by 4 bases, and 6 bases separated the two germline ends. This CDR3 is 13 amino acids long. CDR1 and CDR2 (germline): MNHEY, SMNVEV (reference sequence).

V usage is TRBV12-3 or TRBV12-4 and J usage is TRBJ2-5, with a weak D call TRBD1 (6 bases). The CDR3 covers 14 residues. V was pared by 7 bases and J by 4 bases, with 16 bases between. The CDR3 sequence: CASTPQGTSETQYF. CDR3 sequence (DNA): TGTGCCAGCACCCCACAGGGAACATCAGAGACCCAGTACTTC.